Listed below are T cell receptor beta chains from one sample, sequenced in a study of shared clonotypes between healthy human individuals. Some clones are missing from TCRdb's copy, which holds only in-frame ones; the method was immunoSEQ multiplex PCR. The table has roughly 1,800,000 clones, about 95% seen once. Input material: naive CD8+ T cells sorted from blood. The origin of the receptors is a man aged 18 to 30 in good health. Each CDR3 is given with its conserved first and last residue. The D gene is left open where the match is weak. Expanded clones are given a class, and other clones once, few, many or no size at all.

>TRBV5-6|-|TRBJ2-7|-
CASSLARGMAYEQYF
TGTGCCAGCAGCTTGGCTAGGGGTATGGCCTACGAGCAGTACTTC
>TRBV4-1|-|TRBJ2-2|-
CASSQATANTGELFF
TGCGCCAGCAGCCAAGCGACGGCGAACACCGGGGAGCTGTTTTTT
>TRBV7-9|-|TRBJ2-7|-
CASSGSRGYPYEQYF
TGTGCCAGCAGCGGAAGTCGGGGGTATCCCTACGAGCAGTACTTC
>TRBV28|-|TRBJ2-7|-
CASSFLMSYEQYF
TGTGCCAGCAGTTTCCTCATGTCGTACGAGCAGTACTTC
>TRBV27|-|TRBJ1-5|-
CASRPGGSNQPQHF
TGTGCCAGCAGGCCCGGGGGTAGCAATCAGCCCCAGCATTTT
>TRBV28|-|TRBJ1-5|-
CASSFGQGRLSNQPQHF
TGTGCCAGCAGTTTTGGGCAGGGTAGATTGAGCAATCAGCCCCAGCATTTT
>TRBV7-9|-|TRBJ2-5|-
CASSTLDQETQYF
TGTGCCAGCAGCACATTGGACCAAGAGACCCAGTACTTC
>TRBV5-4|-|TRBJ2-2|-
CASSFQNTGELFF
TGTGCCAGCAGCTTTCAGAACACCGGGGAGCTGTTTTTT
>TRBV4-1|TRBD2|TRBJ2-7|-
CASSQTKDGGGSREQYF
TGCGCCAGCAGCCAGACCAAGGATGGCGGGGGGTCGAGGGAGCAGTACTTC
>TRBV30|TRBD1|TRBJ2-7|-
CAWSAGTGDYEQYF
TGTGCCTGGAGTGCGGGGACAGGGGACTACGAGCAGTACTTC
>TRBV7-6|-|TRBJ2-7|-
CASSLGFGEVSDEQYF
TGTGCCAGCAGCTTAGGTTTCGGAGAGGTCAGCGACGAGCAGTACTTC
>TRBV4-1|-|TRBJ1-1|few
CASSQGAAVLNTEAFF
TGCGCCAGCAGCCAAGGGGCAGCCGTATTGAACACTGAAGCTTTCTTT
>TRBV4-1|TRBD1|TRBJ1-1|-
CASRRQGSTEAFF
TGCGCCAGTCGGAGACAGGGAAGCACTGAAGCTTTCTTT
>TRBV11-3|TRBD2|TRBJ2-1|-
CASSVRGTSDYNEQFF
TGTGCCAGCAGCGTTCGGGGGACTAGCGACTACAATGAGCAGTTCTTC
>TRBV28|-|TRBJ1-4|once
CASSLTGSNEKLFF
TGTGCCAGCAGTTTGACAGGCTCCAATGAAAAACTGTTTTTT
>TRBV2|-|TRBJ2-2|-
CARSSPSYTGELFF
TGTGCCCGCAGCTCACCTTCATACACCGGGGAGCTGTTTTTT
>TRBV19|TRBD2|TRBJ2-1|-
CASSIGRHHSGDSYNEQFF
TGTGCCAGTAGTATTGGACGTCACCATAGCGGGGACTCCTACAATGAGCAGTTCTTC
>TRBV13|TRBD2|TRBJ2-7|-
CASSSGLAGVGEQYF
TGTGCCAGCAGCTCCGGACTAGCGGGGGTGGGAGAGCAGTACTTC
>TRBV5-1|-|TRBJ2-6|-
CASSLAGGELSSGANVLTF
TGCGCCAGCAGCTTGGCTGGGGGAGAACTAAGCTCTGGGGCCAACGTCCTGACTTTC
>TRBV6-1|TRBD1|TRBJ2-7|-
CASSVRDRSSYEQYF
TGTGCCAGCAGTGTCCGGGACAGGAGCTCCTACGAGCAGTACTTC
>TRBV2|-|TRBJ2-1|-
CASSPGVAEHYNEQFF
TGTGCCAGCAGCCCTGGGGTAGCGGAACACTACAATGAGCAGTTCTTC
>TRBV6-5|TRBD1|TRBJ1-2|once
CASSGPGQGAEGYTF
TGTGCCAGCAGTGGGCCGGGACAGGGGGCGGAGGGCTACACCTTC